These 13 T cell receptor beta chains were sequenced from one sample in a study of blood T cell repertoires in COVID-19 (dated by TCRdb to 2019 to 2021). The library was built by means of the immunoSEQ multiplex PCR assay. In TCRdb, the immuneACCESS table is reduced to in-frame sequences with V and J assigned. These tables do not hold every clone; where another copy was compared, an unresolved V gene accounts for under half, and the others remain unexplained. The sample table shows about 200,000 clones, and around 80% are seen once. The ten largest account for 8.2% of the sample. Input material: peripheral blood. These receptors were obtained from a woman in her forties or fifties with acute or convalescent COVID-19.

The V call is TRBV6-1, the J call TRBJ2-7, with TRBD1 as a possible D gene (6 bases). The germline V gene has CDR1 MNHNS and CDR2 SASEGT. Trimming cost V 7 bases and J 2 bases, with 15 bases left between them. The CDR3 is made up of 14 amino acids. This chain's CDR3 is CASNPGASAYEQYF. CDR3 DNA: TGTGCCAGCAATCCAGGGGCCAGCGCCTACGAGCAGTACTTC.

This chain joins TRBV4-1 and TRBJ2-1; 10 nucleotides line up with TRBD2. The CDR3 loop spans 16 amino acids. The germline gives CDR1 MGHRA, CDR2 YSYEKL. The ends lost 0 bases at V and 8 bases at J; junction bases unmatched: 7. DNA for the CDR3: TGCGCCAGCAGCCAAGATACAGCGGGAGGGAACTATGAGCAGTTCTTC. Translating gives CASSQDTAGGNYEQFF.

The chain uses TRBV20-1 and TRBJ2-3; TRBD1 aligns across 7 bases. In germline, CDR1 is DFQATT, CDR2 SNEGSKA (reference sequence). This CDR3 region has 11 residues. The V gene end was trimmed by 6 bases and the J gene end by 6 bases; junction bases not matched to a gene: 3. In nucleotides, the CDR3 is TGCAGTGCCACAGGGGCGGATACGCAGTATTTT. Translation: CSATGADTQYF.

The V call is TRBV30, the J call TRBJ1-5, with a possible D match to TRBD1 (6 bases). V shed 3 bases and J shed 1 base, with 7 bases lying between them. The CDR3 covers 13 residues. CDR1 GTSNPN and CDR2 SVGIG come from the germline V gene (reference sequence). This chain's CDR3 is CAWSGTSNQPQHF. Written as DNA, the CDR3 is TGTGCCTGGAGCGGGACAAGCAATCAGCCCCAGCATTTT.

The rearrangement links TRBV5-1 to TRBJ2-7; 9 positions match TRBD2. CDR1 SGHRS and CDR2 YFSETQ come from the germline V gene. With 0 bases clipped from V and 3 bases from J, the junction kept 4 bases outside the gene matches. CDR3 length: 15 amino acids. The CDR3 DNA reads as TGCGCCAGCAGCTTGGTTCTAGCGGGAAACTACGAGCAGTACTTC. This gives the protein CASSLVLAGNYEQYF.

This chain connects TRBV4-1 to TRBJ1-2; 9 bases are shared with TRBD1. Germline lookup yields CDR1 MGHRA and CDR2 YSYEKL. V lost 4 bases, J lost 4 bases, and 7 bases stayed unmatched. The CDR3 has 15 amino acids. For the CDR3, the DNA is TGCGCCAGCAGCCCGGCCGGGACAGGGACCTATGGCTACACCTTC. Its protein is CASSPAGTGTYGYTF.

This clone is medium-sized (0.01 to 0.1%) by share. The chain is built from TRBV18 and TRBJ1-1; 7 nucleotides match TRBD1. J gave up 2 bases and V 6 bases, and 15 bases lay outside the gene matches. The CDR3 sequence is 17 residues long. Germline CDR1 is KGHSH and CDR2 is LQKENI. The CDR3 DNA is TGTGCCAGCTCCTACAACAGGGGAAGAGGTCGAAACACTGAAGCTTTCTTT. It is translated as CASSYNRGRGRNTEAFF.

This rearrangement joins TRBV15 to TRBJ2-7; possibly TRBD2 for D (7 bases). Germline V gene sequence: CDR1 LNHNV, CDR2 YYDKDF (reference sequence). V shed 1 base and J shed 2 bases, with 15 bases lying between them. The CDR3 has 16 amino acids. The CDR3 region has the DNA TGTGCCACCAGCAGAGGAGGGGGAGGGAGGACCTACGAGCAGTACTTC. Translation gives CATSRGGGGRTYEQYF.

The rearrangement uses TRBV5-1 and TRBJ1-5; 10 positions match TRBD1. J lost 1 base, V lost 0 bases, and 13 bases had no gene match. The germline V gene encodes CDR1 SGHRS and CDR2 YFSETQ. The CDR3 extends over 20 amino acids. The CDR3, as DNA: TGCGCCAGCAGCTTGGTGGGAGGCGTGGGACAGGGGCTAAGCAATCAGCCCCAGCATTTT. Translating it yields CASSLVGGVGQGLSNQPQHF.

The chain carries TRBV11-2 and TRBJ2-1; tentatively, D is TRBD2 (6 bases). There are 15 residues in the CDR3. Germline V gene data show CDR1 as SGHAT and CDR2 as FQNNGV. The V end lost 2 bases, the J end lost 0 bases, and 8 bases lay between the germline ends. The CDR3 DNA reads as TGTGCCAGCAGCTTACTGACTAGCTCCTACAATGAGCAGTTCTTC. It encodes CASSLLTSSYNEQFF. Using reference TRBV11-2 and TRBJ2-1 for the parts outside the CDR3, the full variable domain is EAGVAQSPRYKIIEKRQSVAFWCNPISGHATLYWYQQILGQGPKLLIQFQNNGVVDDSQLPKDRFSAERLKGVDSTLKIQPAKLEDSAVYLCASSLLTSSYNEQFFGPGTRLTVL.

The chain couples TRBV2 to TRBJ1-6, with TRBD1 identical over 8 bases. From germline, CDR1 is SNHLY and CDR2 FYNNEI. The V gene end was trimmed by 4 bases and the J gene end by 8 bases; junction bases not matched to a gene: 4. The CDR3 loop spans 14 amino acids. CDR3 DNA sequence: TGTGCCAGCAGTGCGACAGGGGATTATTCACCCCTCCACTTT. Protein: CASSATGDYSPLHF.

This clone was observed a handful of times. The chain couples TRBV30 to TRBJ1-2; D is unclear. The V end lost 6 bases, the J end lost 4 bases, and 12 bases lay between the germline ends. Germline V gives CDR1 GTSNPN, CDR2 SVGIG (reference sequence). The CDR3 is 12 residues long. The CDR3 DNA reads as TGTGCCTGTACGCGGGAAGGCTATGGCTACACCTTC. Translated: CACTREGYGYTF.

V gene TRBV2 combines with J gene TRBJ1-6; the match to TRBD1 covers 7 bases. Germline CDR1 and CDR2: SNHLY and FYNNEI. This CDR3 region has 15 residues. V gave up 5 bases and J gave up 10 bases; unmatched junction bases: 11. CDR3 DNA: TGTGCCAGCAGTCTCCAGACAGGGTACCAATCACCCCTCCACTTT. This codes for CASSLQTGYQSPLHF.